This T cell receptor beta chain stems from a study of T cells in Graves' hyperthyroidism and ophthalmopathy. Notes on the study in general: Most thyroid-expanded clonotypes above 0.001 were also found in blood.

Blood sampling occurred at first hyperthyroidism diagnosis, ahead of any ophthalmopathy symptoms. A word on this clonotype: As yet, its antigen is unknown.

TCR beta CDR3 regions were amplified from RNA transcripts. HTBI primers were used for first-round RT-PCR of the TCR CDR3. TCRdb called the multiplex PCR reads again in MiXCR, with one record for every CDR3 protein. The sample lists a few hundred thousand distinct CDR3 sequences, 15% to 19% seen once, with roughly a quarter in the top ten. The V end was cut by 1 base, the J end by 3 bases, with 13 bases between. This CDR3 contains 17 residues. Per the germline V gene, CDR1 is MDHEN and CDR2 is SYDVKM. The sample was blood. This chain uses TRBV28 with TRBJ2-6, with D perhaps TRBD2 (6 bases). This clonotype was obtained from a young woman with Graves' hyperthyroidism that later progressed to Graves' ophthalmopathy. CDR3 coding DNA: TGTGCCAGCAGTTTATCGGCGGGGCGAGGTGGGGCCAACGTCCTGACTTTC. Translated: CASSLSAGRGGANVLTF. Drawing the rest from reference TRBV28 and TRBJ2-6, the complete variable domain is DVKVTQSSRYLVKRTGEKVFLECVQDMDHENMFWYRQDPGLGLRLIYFSYDVKMKEKGDIPEGYSVSREKKERFSLILESASTNQTSMYLCASSLSAGRGGANVLTFGAGSRLTVL.